This TCR beta chain was obtained from a study of T cells in Graves' hyperthyroidism and ophthalmopathy. This CDR3 spans 14 amino acids. The V gene's germline CDR1 is DFQATT and CDR2 SNEGSKA (reference sequence). V was trimmed by 1 base and J by 1 base, leaving 9 bases between them. Patients aged 18 to 65 had newly diagnosed hyperthyroidism that had lasted under 2 months. Diagnostic assessment was based on clinical symptoms, serum thyroxine and TRAb, thyroid ultrasound and orbital computed tomography. In its sample, this clonotype was seen a few times. Its matching antigen is unknown. From RNA transcripts, TCR beta CDR3 regions were amplified. First-round RT-PCR with HTBI primers amplified the TCR CDR3 region. TCRdb called the multiplex PCR reads again in MiXCR, with one record for every CDR3 protein. The table records about 360,000 distinct CDR3 sequences, around 14% of them present only once. Findings and limits, study-wide: The blood repertoire included most of the expanded thyroid clonotypes above 0.001.

The gene calls are TRBV20-1 and TRBJ2-3; tentatively, D is TRBD1 or TRBD2 (5 bases each). The sequence was collected from a woman aged 18-29 years with Graves' hyperthyroidism. The material sequenced was blood. CDR3 amino acids: CSARGGGRTDTQYF. The DNA of the CDR3 is TGCAGTGCTAGAGGGGGCGGGCGCACAGATACGCAGTATTTT.